The rows below give T cell receptor beta chains drawn from one sample of a study of PD-L1 blockade in urothelial cancer. Sequencing used immunoSEQ multiplex PCR; TCRdb keeps in-frame clones, though not all of them. The data show more than 45,000 clones, around 79% seen once. Sequencing was performed on PBMCs, taken around atezolizumab (anti-PD-L1) treatment. The source of these receptors is a man between 65 and 80 years old with urothelial cancer. Both conserved end residues are part of each CDR3. Fields, in order: CDR3 length, J gene, V gene, D gene, CDR3 DNA, CDR3 protein. D genes are given only for firm matches.

14 | TRBJ2-3 | TRBV28 | NA | TGTGCCAGCAGTTTCACGACAAGCACAGATACGCAGTATTTT | CASSFTTSTDTQYF
16 | TRBJ2-2 | TRBV11-2 | NA | TGTGCCAGCAGCCTCGGGGGACCGGGAGTGGGCGGGGAGCTGTTTTTT | CASSLGGPGVGGELFF
13 | TRBJ1-1 | TRBV30 | NA | TGTGCCTGGAGTGGGCAGGTGAACACTGAAGCTTTCTTT | CAWSGQVNTEAFF
15 | TRBJ1-1 | TRBV5-1 | TRBD1 | TGCGCCAGCAGCTTGGGACAGGGGAGGTACACTGAAGCTTTCTTT | CASSLGQGRYTEAFF
16 | TRBJ2-7 | TRBV6-5 | NA | TGTGCCAGCAGTTACGCTAGCCCAGGGGACTCCTACGAGCAGTACTTC | CASSYASPGDSYEQYF
16 | TRBJ2-1 | TRBV10-3 | TRBD2 | TGTGCCATCAGTGGGACGACTAGCGTTAACTACAATGAGCAGTTCTTC | CAISGTTSVNYNEQFF
14 | TRBJ2-1 | TRBV6-6 | NA | TGTGCCAGCAGTTACTCGGGTTTAGCGCATGAGCAGTTCTTC | CASSYSGLAHEQFF
11 | TRBJ2-7 | TRBV20-1 | NA | TGCAGTGCTAGCTCGGGTTACGAGCAGTACTTC | CSASSGYEQYF
15 | TRBJ2-7 | TRBV14 | TRBD1 | TGTGCCAGCAGCCGTCCGGGACAGGGGGGGATTGAGCAGTACTTC | CASSRPGQGGIEQYF
18 | TRBJ2-5 | TRBV15 | NA | TGTGCCACCAGCAGAGAACTGGTATCGGGGACTTACACAGAGACCCAGTACTTC | CATSRELVSGTYTETQYF
14 | TRBJ2-7 | TRBV6-5 | TRBD2 | TGTGCCAGCAGTTACACTAGCGGGACGTACGAGCAGTACTTC | CASSYTSGTYEQYF